This T cell receptor beta chain was documented in a study of blood T cells in healthy people across ages. Germline V gene data show CDR1 as LGHNA and CDR2 as YNFKEQ. The CDR3 spans 17 residues. Trimming removed 0 bases from V and 0 bases from J, with 12 bases in between. Together with a sample-barcoded 5' primer, a J-beta primer mix was included in a second PCR lasting about 6 to 12 cycles. TCRdb recomputed calls from the 5' RACE reads with MiXCR, one row per CDR3 protein. The sample contains 950,000 to 1,200,000 distinct CDR3 sequences, about two fifths of which appear only once. A few counts support this clonotype.

The chain couples TRBV4-2 to TRBJ1-5, with D perhaps matching TRBD1 (6 bases). This TCR derives from a man aged 18-30 years in good health. Sequencing input: blood. CDR3 sequence reads: CASSQEERGYSNQPQHF. The CDR3 DNA reads as TGTGCCAGCAGCCAAGAGGAAAGGGGGTATAGCAATCAGCCCCAGCATTTT.